This is a list of T cell receptor beta chains from one sample in a study of radiotherapy plus CTLA-4 blockade in lung cancer. Only in-frame clones appear in the TCRdb table, and some are missing; sequencing was by immunoSEQ multiplex PCR. The repertoire holds approximately 57,000 clones, with around four fifths as singletons. Here the sequenced sample was peripheral blood, taken from a patient treated with radiotherapy plus ipilimumab. Every receptor here comes from a human donor with non-small cell lung cancer whose response to radiotherapy plus ipilimumab could not be evaluated. The CDR3 runs from the conserved cysteine through the conserved F or W. The order of the fields is J gene, V gene, clone size, D gene, CDR3 DNA, CDR3 protein. A D gene is named only where the DNA matches it firmly. Not every row has a clone size; where given, it reads once, few, many or a size class.

TRBJ1-3	TRBV11-2	NA	NA	TGTGCCAGCAGGATCCCGAGTACGGGGGGGACTGGAAACACCATATATTTT	CASRIPSTGGTGNTIYF
TRBJ2-3	TRBV7-6	NA	NA	TGTGCCAGCAGCCCGAGCAGGGCGGGGGCCCGCACAGATACGCAGTATTTT	CASSPSRAGARTDTQYF
TRBJ1-1	TRBV13	NA	TRBD1	TGTGCCAGCAGCTTGGGACTCGGACAGGGGGCTGTGAACACTGAAGCTTTCTTT	CASSLGLGQGAVNTEAFF
TRBJ1-1	TRBV27	once	TRBD1	TGTGCCAGCAGTTTAGGGATTCAGGGGGACACTGAAGCTTTCTTT	CASSLGIQGDTEAFF
TRBJ2-6	TRBV5-4	NA	NA	TGTGCCAGCAACCCAACGGTGACGAGGTCTGGGGCCAACGTCCTGACTTTC	CASNPTVTRSGANVLTF
TRBJ1-6	TRBV21-1	few	NA	TGTGCCAGCAGCAAAGACCCTAGGGGGCCCCTCCACTTT	CASSKDPRGPLHF
TRBJ1-2	TRBV5-6	NA	NA	TGTGCCAGCAGCTTGGTAGACGCGAGGGAGGCTTATGGCTACACCTTC	CASSLVDAREAYGYTF
TRBJ2-1	TRBV5-1	NA	NA	TGCGCCAGCAGCTTGGCCGGGGGAACTTACAATGAGCAGTTCTTC	CASSLAGGTYNEQFF
TRBJ1-5	TRBV18	NA	NA	TGTGCCAGCTCACCGGACAGAGAAGAAGGGGATCAGCCCCAGCATTTT	CASSPDREEGDQPQHF
TRBJ1-1	TRBV6-5	NA	NA	TGTGCCAGCAGTTACTCGCAGGGCATAAAAGCTTTCTTT	CASSYSQGIKAFF
TRBJ2-5	TRBV2	NA	NA	TGTGCCAGCAGGAGGGAAGAGACCCAGTACTTC	CASRREETQYF
TRBJ2-2	TRBV27	once	TRBD1	TGTGCCAGCAGTTTTCCAGGGGGAACCGGGGAGCTGTTTTTT	CASSFPGGTGELFF
TRBJ2-1	TRBV10-1	few	TRBD2	TGCGCCAGCAGTGAGAGGGTAGCGGGCAACAATGAGCAGTTCTTC	CASSERVAGNNEQFF
TRBJ2-5	TRBV15	NA	NA	TGTGCCACCAGCAGCAGAGGGGGTGGAGAGACCCAGTACTTC	CATSSRGGGETQYF
TRBJ1-5	TRBV9	NA	TRBD1	TGTGCCAGCAGCGTAGTTTCAGGGGGTAATCAGCCCCAGCATTTT	CASSVVSGGNQPQHF
TRBJ2-2	TRBV5-6	NA	TRBD2	TGTGCCAGCAGCACGGGACTAGCGGGAGTATGGGGGGAGCTGTTTTTT	CASSTGLAGVWGELFF
TRBJ2-2	TRBV2	NA	TRBD2	TGTGCCAGCAGTGAAAGGGGGACTAGCGGTAACACCGGGGAGCTGTTTTTT	CASSERGTSGNTGELFF
TRBJ2-7	TRBV5-5	NA	NA	TGTGCCAGCAGCTTGGTTCGGACACTCTACGAGCAGTACTTC	CASSLVRTLYEQYF
TRBJ2-5	TRBV11-2	NA	NA	TGTGCCAGCAGCTTAGCCCTAGGGGGATTCAACCAAGAGACCCAGTACTTC	CASSLALGGFNQETQYF
TRBJ2-1	TRBV9	NA	NA	TGTGCCAGCAGCGTAGGAGTGGGGGGTACTGAGCAGTTCTTC	CASSVGVGGTEQFF
TRBJ1-1	TRBV19	NA	TRBD1	TGTGCCAGTAGTACAGGGGGAGCCTCGAACACTGAAGCTTTCTTT	CASSTGGASNTEAFF
TRBJ2-2	TRBV7-9	NA	NA	TGTGCCAGCAGCTTAGTGGGGCCCGGGGAGCTGTTTTTT	CASSLVGPGELFF
TRBJ2-2	TRBV28	NA	NA	TGTGCCAGCAGGGCTCCGACTCAGACCGGGGAGCTGTTTTTT	CASRAPTQTGELFF
TRBJ2-5	TRBV5-4	few	TRBD1	TGTGCCAGCAGCCGAGGGACAGGGGGGCCGGAGACCCAGTACTTC	CASSRGTGGPETQYF
TRBJ2-7	TRBV27	NA	TRBD2	TGTGCCAGCAGATTAGGGACTAGCGGGAGTTTCAGAGAGCAGTACTTC	CASRLGTSGSFREQYF
TRBJ1-5	TRBV6-1	NA	NA	TGTGCCAGCAGCCCCAACTATAGCAATCAGCCCCAGCATTTT	CASSPNYSNQPQHF
TRBJ1-5	TRBV19	NA	NA	TGTGCCAGTAGCGTACAGGGTAATCAGCCCCAGCATTTT	CASSVQGNQPQHF
TRBJ1-2	TRBV5-1	NA	TRBD1	TGCGCCAGCAGCTTGGACAGGGGAAAAGATGGCTACACCTTC	CASSLDRGKDGYTF
TRBJ1-2	TRBV7-2	NA	NA	TGTGCCAGCAGCTTTACAGGGAACTATGGCTACACCTTC	CASSFTGNYGYTF
TRBJ2-1	TRBV11-2	NA	NA	TGTGCCAGCAGCTTAGCGGGGGATCCCTACAATGAGCAGTTCTTC	CASSLAGDPYNEQFF
TRBJ1-3	TRBV30	NA	NA	TGTGCCTGCCCCCGTGGGACAGGAAACACCATATATTTT	CACPRGTGNTIYF
TRBJ2-2	TRBV5-4	NA	NA	TGTGCCAGCAGCTCCGGTCGAGGGGAGCTGTTTTTT	CASSSGRGELFF
TRBJ1-5	TRBV7-2	NA	NA	TGTGCCAGCAGCTTTTCCCGGAGCAATCAGCCCCAGCATTTT	CASSFSRSNQPQHF
TRBJ1-1	TRBV5-1	NA	NA	TGCGCCAGCAGCCTGCAGGCCGGATACACTGAAGCTTTCTTT	CASSLQAGYTEAFF
TRBJ2-7	TRBV6-5	NA	NA	TGTGCCAGCATTCCGTCGGGGTCCTACGAGCAGTACTTC	CASIPSGSYEQYF
TRBJ1-2	TRBV5-1	NA	TRBD1	TGCGCCAGCAGGCTGACAGGGAACTATGGCTACACCTTC	CASRLTGNYGYTF
TRBJ1-5	TRBV6-1	few	TRBD1	TGTGCCAGCAGTGGACAGGGGGCTAAGAACGGGCACAATCAGCCCCAGCATTTT	CASSGQGAKNGHNQPQHF
TRBJ2-1	TRBV5-1	NA	TRBD2	TGCGCCAGCAGCTTGTGGGCTAGCGGGAGCAATGAGCAGTTCTTC	CASSLWASGSNEQFF
TRBJ2-5	TRBV9	NA	NA	TGTGCCAGCAGCCCCCACCCCAGCAGGGGCGTGGGGGAGACCCAGTACTTC	CASSPHPSRGVGETQYF
TRBJ2-6	TRBV7-2	NA	NA	TGTGCCAGCAAAGCGGATAGCTCTGGGGCCAACGTCCTGACTTTC	CASKADSSGANVLTF